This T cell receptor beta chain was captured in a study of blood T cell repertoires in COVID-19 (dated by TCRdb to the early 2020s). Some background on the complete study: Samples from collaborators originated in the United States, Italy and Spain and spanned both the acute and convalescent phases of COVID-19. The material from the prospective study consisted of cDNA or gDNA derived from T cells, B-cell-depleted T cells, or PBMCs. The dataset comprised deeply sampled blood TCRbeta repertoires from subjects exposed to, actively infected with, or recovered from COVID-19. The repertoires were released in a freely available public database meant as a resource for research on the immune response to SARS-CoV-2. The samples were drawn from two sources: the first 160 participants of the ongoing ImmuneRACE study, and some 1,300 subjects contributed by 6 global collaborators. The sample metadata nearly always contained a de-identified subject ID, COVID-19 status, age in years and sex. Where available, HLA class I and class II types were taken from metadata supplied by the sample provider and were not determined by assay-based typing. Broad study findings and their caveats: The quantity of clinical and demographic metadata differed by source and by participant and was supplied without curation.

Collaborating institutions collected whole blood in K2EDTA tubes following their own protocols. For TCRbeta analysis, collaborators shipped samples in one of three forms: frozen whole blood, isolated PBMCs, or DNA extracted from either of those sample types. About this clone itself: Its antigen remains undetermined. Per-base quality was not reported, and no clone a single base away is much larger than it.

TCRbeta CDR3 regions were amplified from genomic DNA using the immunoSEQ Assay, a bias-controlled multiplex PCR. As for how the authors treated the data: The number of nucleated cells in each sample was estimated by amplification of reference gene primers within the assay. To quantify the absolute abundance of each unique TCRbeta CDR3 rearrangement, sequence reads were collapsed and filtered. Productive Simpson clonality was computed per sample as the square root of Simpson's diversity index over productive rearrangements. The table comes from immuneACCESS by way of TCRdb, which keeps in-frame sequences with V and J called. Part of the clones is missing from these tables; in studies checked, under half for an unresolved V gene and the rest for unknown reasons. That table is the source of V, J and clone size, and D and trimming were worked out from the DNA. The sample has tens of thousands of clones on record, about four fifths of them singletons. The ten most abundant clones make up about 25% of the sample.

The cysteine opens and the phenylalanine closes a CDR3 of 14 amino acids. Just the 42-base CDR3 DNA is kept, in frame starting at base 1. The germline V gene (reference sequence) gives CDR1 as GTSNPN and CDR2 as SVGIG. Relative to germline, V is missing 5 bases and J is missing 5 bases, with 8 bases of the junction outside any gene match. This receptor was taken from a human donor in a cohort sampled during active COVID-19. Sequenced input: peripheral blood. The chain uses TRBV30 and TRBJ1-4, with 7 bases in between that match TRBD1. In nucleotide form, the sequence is TGTGCCTGGGTGAAGACAGGGAAGAATGAAAAACTGTTTTTT. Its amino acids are CAWVKTGKNEKLFF.